Sequencing of this T cell receptor beta chain was carried out in a study of preoperative IRX-2 immunotherapy in early breast cancer. CDR3 size: 15 residues. V shed 1 base and J shed 1 base, with 10 bases lying between them. The germline V gene encodes CDR1 KGHSH and CDR2 LQKENI. This clone showed up just once. This sample's treatment: preoperative locoregional IRX-2 cytokine immunotherapy. Patients received preoperative, locoregional IRX-2 cytokine immunotherapy in a phase Ib study. TCRdb's copy holds only in-frame clones and misses some; the assay was immunoSEQ multiplex PCR. In the table there are under 45,000 clones, about 95% of which are singletons.

The rearrangement links TRBV18 to TRBJ1-2; D is uncertain. The specimen was tumor tissue, collected after IRX-2 immunotherapy. The sequence was obtained from a human donor with breast cancer. The CDR3 nucleotides read TGTGCCAGCTCACCACTCACCCCGGGTAACTATGGCTACACCTTC. Its protein product is CASSPLTPGNYGYTF.